The sequence of this T cell receptor (beta chain) was determined in a study of molecular identifiers for immune sequencing clone quantification. Listed TCR primers and previously described methods were used for bulk TCR libraries. TCRdb recomputed calls from the PCR reads with MiXCR, one row per CDR3 protein. The sample includes about 510,000 distinct CDR3 sequences, 20% to 25% of them seen just once. Germline V CDR1 and CDR2: MNHNS, SASEGT. The CDR3 runs 13 residues. The V gene lost 1 base and the J gene lost 6 bases, with 10 bases spanning the gap. Concerning this clonotype: A much more abundant neighbour one base away suggests this may be a read error.

Sorting defined naive CD8 T cells as CD8+CD4-CCR7+CD45RA+. The source material was naive CD8+ T cells from blood, with Jurkat cell RNA spiked in. Stated subset: FACS-sorted CD8+CD4-CCR7+CD45RA+ naive T cells. V gene TRBV6-1 combines with J gene TRBJ2-7; possible D gene TRBD2, 5 bases. The TCR comes from a human donor in good health. Some libraries in this study had Jurkat cell RNA spiked in. CDR3 nucleotides: TGTGCCAGCAGTGAAGAACCGGGGAGCGAGCAGTACTTC. It is translated as CASSEEPGSEQYF.